The clone carrying this TCR beta chain was counted between two and nine times. Its antigen remains unknown. In the sort, naive CD8 T cells were defined as CD8+CD4-CCR7+CD45RA+. Bulk libraries came from a prior protocol with listed TCR primers. TCRdb processed the PCR reads anew with MiXCR; each CDR3 protein has one entry. The sample includes about 510,000 distinct CDR3 sequences, about 20% of them seen just once. The sample belongs to a study of molecular identifiers for immune sequencing clone quantification. Study-level findings and limits: Clones above 20 RNA copies held over 97% of effector molecules, under 1% in naive cells. Spiked Jurkat TCR RNA equivalent to one cell was reportedly detectable in roughly 1 million naive cells.

The V end lost 0 bases, the J end lost 4 bases, and 12 bases lay between the germline ends. Per germline, CDR1 LGHNA and CDR2 YSLEER. The CDR3 runs 16 residues. The receptor was isolated from a human donor in good health. Some libraries in this study had Jurkat cell RNA spiked in. The source material was naive CD8+ T cells from blood, with Jurkat cell RNA spiked in. Sample subset: FACS-sorted CD8+CD4-CCR7+CD45RA+ naive T cells. The chain employs TRBV4-3 and TRBJ2-2; tentatively, D is TRBD1 (5 bases). DNA of the CDR3: TGCGCCAGCAGCCAAGACGGGTATGGGGCCACCGGGGAGCTGTTTTTT. This sequence encodes CASSQDGYGATGELFF.